This passage covers 25 T cell receptor beta chains from one sample sequenced in a study of human T cells and chemical hapten exposure. TCRdb used MiXCR to reprocess the RACE reads, holding one entry per CDR3 protein. The data hold about 160,000 distinct CDR3 sequences, with roughly 26% observed a single time. Time point denoted: patch test 3, about 24 weeks after DPC sensitization. As for treatment: therapeutic diphenylcyclopropenone sensitization with weekly scalp DPC. The sample here was whole blood, taken in connection with sensitization to the hapten diphenylcyclopropenone (DPC). The origin of the receptors is a woman in her late teens or twenties with alopecia areata. Some clones in this sample may be carry-over from other donors' samples.

This clonotype was counted between two and nine times. CDR3 in DNA: TGCGCTGTGGAGGGGCGTAGCACAGATACGCAGTATTTT. Its translation: CAVEGRSTDTQYF. The chain recombines TRBV20-1 with TRBJ2-3, with a weak D call TRBD2 (6 bases). The length of the CDR3 is 13 residues. In germline, CDR1 is DFQATT, CDR2 SNEGSKA (reference sequence).

V and J are TRBV7-6 and TRBJ1-1; 10 nucleotides align to TRBD1. CDR3 length: 15 residues. CDR1 is SGHVS and CDR2 is FNYEAQ in the germline V gene. V lost 1 base to trimming and J lost 1 base; unmatched junction nucleotides: 0. Here the CDR3 DNA reads TGTGCCAGCAGCTTAGGGACAGGGGGGAACACTGAAGCTTTCTTT. Its translation: CASSLGTGGNTEAFF.

For the CDR3, the DNA is TGTGCCAGCAACTTCGGGGAAACAGATACGCAGTATTTT. It codes for CASNFGETDTQYF. The rearrangement joins TRBV7-9 to TRBJ2-3; a weak D match, TRBD2 (5 bases). V was clipped by 7 bases and J by 3 bases, with 11 bases between them. This CDR3 is built from 13 residues. From germline, CDR1 is SEHNR and CDR2 FQNEAQ (reference sequence). The full variable domain, rest sourced from reference TRBV7-9 and TRBJ2-3, is DTGVSQNPRHKITKRGQNVTFRCDPISEHNRLYWYRQTLGQGPEFLTYFQNEAQLEKSRLLSDRFSAERPKGSFSTLEIQRTEQGDSAMYLCASNFGETDTQYFGPGTRLTVL.

This clonotype came up a few times. This chain uses TRBV7-3 with TRBJ2-3, with 7 bases identical to TRBD1. Per germline, CDR1 SGHTA and CDR2 FQGTGA. V was pared by 1 base and J by 3 bases, with 1 base of the junction left unmatched. The CDR3 runs 14 residues. CDR3 loop: CASSLRGQTDTQYF. CDR3 DNA sequence: TGTGCCAGCAGCTTAAGGGGACAGACAGATACGCAGTATTTT.

Written as DNA, the CDR3 is TGCGCCAGCAGCCAAGTACTCGACCCCAGGAAGTTCTTC. Amino acids: CASSQVLDPRKFF. The genes are TRBV4-1 and TRBJ2-1; D unresolved. The V end lost 1 base, the J end lost 14 bases, and 15 bases lay between the germline ends. This CDR3 region has 13 residues. The germline gives CDR1 MGHRA, CDR2 YSYEKL.

This clonotype occurred once. The chain uses TRBV15 and TRBJ2-1; 8 nucleotides agree with TRBD2. Germline loops: CDR1 LNHNV, CDR2 YYDKDF (reference sequence). Trimming removed 6 bases from V and 1 base from J; junction bases left unmatched: 8. This CDR3 region has 16 residues. The CDR3 region has the DNA TGTGCCACCAGTCGACCGGGACTAGGTTCCTACAATGAGCAGTTCTTC. It translates to CATSRPGLGSYNEQFF.

The V gene is TRBV12-3 or TRBV12-4, the J gene TRBJ1-5, with unresolved D. The CDR3 is 14 residues long. The V gene lost 4 bases and the J gene lost 1 base, with 8 bases spanning the gap. The CDR3 DNA is TGTGCCAGCAGTTACACACGGAGCAATCAGCCCCAGCATTTT. This sequence encodes CASSYTRSNQPQHF.

This chain links TRBV20-1 with TRBJ2-7, with D perhaps matching TRBD1 (5 bases). V was trimmed by 6 bases and J by 4 bases, leaving 19 bases between them. Germline-derived CDR1 and CDR2 are DFQATT and SNEGSKA (reference sequence). This CDR3 spans 14 amino acids. CDR3 amino acids: CSAPPVSGIYEQYF. CDR3 DNA: TGCAGTGCCCCCCCGGTGTCAGGGATTTACGAGCAGTACTTC.

The chain couples TRBV20-1 to TRBJ2-2; maybe TRBD1 (6 bases). V lost 6 bases, J lost 2 bases, and 16 bases lay in between. Per germline, CDR1 DFQATT and CDR2 SNEGSKA (reference sequence). The CDR3 runs to 15 residues. The CDR3 sequence is CSASPGTTNTGELFF. CDR3 nucleotide sequence: TGCAGTGCCAGCCCCGGGACAACTAACACCGGGGAGCTGTTTTTT.

At least ten counts were recorded for this clonotype. V gene TRBV6-5 combines with J gene TRBJ1-2; D gene unclear. The CDR3 is 12 amino acids. CDR1 is MNHEY, CDR2 SVGAGI, per germline. V lost 7 bases and J 2 bases, leaving 8 bases between the germline ends. The CDR3 here is CASISPNYGYTF. The CDR3 DNA reads TGTGCCAGCATTTCCCCAAACTATGGCTACACCTTC.

The genes are TRBV15 and TRBJ1-2, with D maybe TRBD1 (5 bases). CDR1 and CDR2 (germline): LNHNV, YYDKDF (reference sequence). The length of the CDR3 is 13 residues. The ends were cut back, 1 base at V and 7 bases at J, with 10 bases in the middle. The chain's CDR3 is CATSRGGGRGYTF. The CDR3 coding sequence is TGTGCCACCAGCAGAGGGGGCGGCCGTGGCTACACCTTC.

This clonotype occurred a few times. The rearrangement uses TRBV4-1 and TRBJ2-1; 7 bases line up with TRBD1. Germline values: CDR1 MGHRA, CDR2 YSYEKL. The CDR3 runs 15 residues. The V segment lost 2 bases and the J segment 4 bases; nucleotides outside the gene matches: 5. The CDR3 nucleotides read TGCGCCAGCAGCCAACCGACAGGGCAATACAATGAGCAGTTCTTC. Amino acid sequence: CASSQPTGQYNEQFF.

This rearrangement joins TRBV7-2 to TRBJ1-4; 7 bases are shared with TRBD1. Unmatched junction bases numbered 8, after V lost 5 bases and J lost 8 bases. The CDR3 runs 14 residues. Germline V lookup: CDR1 SGHTA, CDR2 FQGNSA. For the CDR3, the DNA is TGTGCCAGCAGCCCAGGGGGGGTGAGGGAAAAACTGTTTTTT. Its protein is CASSPGGVREKLFF.

V gene TRBV20-1 combines with J gene TRBJ2-3; D unresolved. From germline, CDR1 is DFQATT and CDR2 SNEGSKA (reference sequence). This CDR3 is 15 amino acids long. Trimming removed 5 bases at V and 6 bases at J, with 21 bases between. The chain's CDR3 is CSALLSLRIVDTQYF. The CDR3 DNA sequence: TGCAGTGCTCTCCTTTCGCTTCGGATCGTGGATACGCAGTATTTT.

A few counts support this clonotype. The J gene is TRBJ2-1, the V gene TRBV7-2; a weak D match, TRBD1 (6 bases). Trimming left V 1 base short and J 8 bases short, with 12 bases between. Germline loops: CDR1 SGHTA, CDR2 FQGNSA. There are 14 residues in the CDR3. CDR3 nucleotide sequence: TGTGCCAGCAGCTTAGGAGGCACAGGGCATGAGCAGTTCTTC. It codes for CASSLGGTGHEQFF. Based on the CDR3 plus reference TRBV7-2 and TRBJ2-1, the full variable domain is GAGVSQSPSNKVTEKGKDVELRCDPISGHTALYWYRQSLGQGLEFLIYFQGNSAPDKSGLPSDRFSAERTGGSVSTLTIQRTQQEDSAVYLCASSLGGTGHEQFFGPGTRLTVL.

J is TRBJ1-1 and V is TRBV6-2 or TRBV6-3; 8 nucleotides agree with TRBD1. The CDR3 loop spans 14 amino acids. Germline CDR1 and CDR2: MNHEY and SVGEGT. V trimming: 7 bases; J trimming: 1 base; junction bases outside the gene matches: 5. CDR3 region: CASTRTGKNTEAFF. The CDR3 coding sequence is TGTGCCAGCACCCGGACAGGGAAGAACACTGAAGCTTTCTTT.

Many counts were recorded for this clonotype. The chain couples TRBV11-2 to TRBJ2-2, with D possibly being TRBD1 (6 bases). The V gene lost 6 bases and the J gene lost 5 bases, with 19 bases spanning the gap. This CDR3 is 16 amino acids long. CDR1 is SGHAT and CDR2 is FQNNGV in the germline V gene. CDR3 nucleotide sequence: TGTGCCAGCAGTTACCTCCAGGGGATGGGGACCGGGGAGCTGTTTTTT. The encoded protein is CASSYLQGMGTGELFF.

This clonotype was picked up a small number of times. The chain is built from TRBV2 and TRBJ1-1, with D unresolved. Germline-derived CDR1 and CDR2 are SNHLY and FYNNEI. The CDR3 loop spans 13 amino acids. V gave up 1 base and J gave up 4 bases, with 7 bases separating them. The CDR3 nucleotides read TGTGCCAGCAGTGAAGGGACCTTCACTGAAGCTTTCTTT. It is translated as CASSEGTFTEAFF. Full variable domain (outside the CDR3, taken from reference TRBV2 and TRBJ1-1): EPEVTQTPSHQVTQMGQEVILRCVPISNHLYFYWYRQILGQKVEFLVSFYNNEISEKSEIFDDQFSVERPDGSNFTLKIRSTKLEDSAMYFCASSEGTFTEAFFGQGTRLTVV.

This clonotype has more than one count but fewer than ten. V usage is TRBV6-2 or TRBV6-3 and J usage is TRBJ2-3; the D is unclear. Germline values: CDR1 MNHEY, CDR2 SVGEGT. The CDR3 has 12 amino acids. Trimming removed 4 bases at V and 4 bases at J, with 6 bases between. CDR3 DNA: TGTGCCAGCAGTTGGGTGGCAGATACGCAGTATTTT. The encoded protein is CASSWVADTQYF.

This clonotype came up a few times. This chain uses TRBV4-1 with TRBJ2-7; 7 positions agree with TRBD1. CDR3 size: 16 residues. From germline, CDR1 is MGHRA and CDR2 YSYEKL. V dropped 3 bases and J dropped 1; count of bases not matched to a gene: 9. In nucleotides, the CDR3 is TGCGCCAGCAGCCAGAAGCCCCCGGGACAGTCCTACGAGCAGTACTTC. It codes for CASSQKPPGQSYEQYF.

The V call is TRBV6-5, the J call TRBJ2-1; D is uncertain. V shed 6 bases and J shed 9 bases, with 12 bases lying between them. The CDR3 is 12 amino acids. CDR1 MNHEY and CDR2 SVGAGI come from the germline V gene. CDR3 coding DNA: TGTGCCAGCAGAACTCTGAATAGTGAGCAGTTCTTC. Amino acid sequence: CASRTLNSEQFF.

The chain joins TRBV11-2 to TRBJ1-1; 7 bases map to TRBD1. Per the germline V gene, CDR1 is SGHAT and CDR2 is FQNNGV. Unmatched junction bases numbered 1, after V lost 3 bases and J lost 0 bases. The CDR3 is 14 amino acids. CDR3 nucleotides: TGTGCCAGCAGCTTCGACAGGGTGAACACTGAAGCTTTCTTT. The encoded protein is CASSFDRVNTEAFF.

This clonotype was detected a few times. The CDR3 DNA reads TGTGCCAGCAGCGTAGATGGAAATCTAGCGGGCGCGCAGTACTTC. Protein: CASSVDGNLAGAQYF. The chain combines TRBV9 with TRBJ2-7, with 8 bases fitting TRBD2. Germline trimming cut 0 bases from V and 9 bases from J; bases unmatched to any gene: 11. CDR3 length: 15 residues. Per the germline V gene, CDR1 is SGDLS and CDR2 is YYNGEE.

The rearrangement links TRBV20-1 to TRBJ2-1; no reliable D call. Germline V CDR1 and CDR2: DFQATT, SNEGSKA (reference sequence). V was trimmed by 3 bases and J by 8 bases, leaving 5 bases between them. There are 10 residues in the CDR3. CDR3: CSASNHEQFF. The CDR3, as DNA: TGCAGTGCTAGCAACCATGAGCAGTTCTTC.

This clonotype appeared a few times. The genes are TRBV6-2 or TRBV6-3 and TRBJ2-4; a possible D gene is TRBD1 (6 bases). The CDR3 contains 11 residues. Germline CDR1 MNHEY, CDR2 SVGEGT. V lost 8 bases, J lost 9 bases, and 11 bases lay in between. The DNA for the CDR3 is TGTGCCAGCCTACAGGGTAGCATTCAGTACTTC. Protein sequence: CASLQGSIQYF.